There are a few counts of the clone carrying this T cell receptor (beta chain). This CDR3 contains 15 residues. V lost 3 bases and J 5 bases, leaving 16 bases between the germline ends. Germline CDR1 and CDR2: MGHDK and SYGVNS. This record comes from a study of T cells in Graves' hyperthyroidism and ophthalmopathy. Researchers took RNA transcripts and amplified the TCR beta CDR3 regions from them. The HTBI primer set was used in a first-round RT-PCR of the TCR CDR3. Each CDR3 protein is one row after TCRdb ran MiXCR on the multiplex PCR reads. The data contain 450,000 to 650,000 distinct CDR3 sequences, approximately 14% of them singletons.

This chain uses TRBV25-1 with TRBJ2-5, with D possibly being TRBD1 (5 bases). The sequence was obtained from a woman younger than 35 with Graves' ophthalmopathy. Source material: blood. CDR3 sequence: CASSDQGKVLETQYF. CDR3 nucleotide sequence: TGTGCCAGCAGTGACCAGGGAAAAGTTTTGGAGACCCAGTACTTC.